This T cell receptor beta chain was observed in a study of CD8+ T cells in alopecia areata. Across the whole study: Treatment comprised oral tofacitinib, 5 to 10 mg twice daily, in treated patients. A 6-month period off drug followed tofacitinib, which lasted 6 to 18 months. Study observations and caveats: Lesional scalp, notably in alopecia totalis/universalis, had clonality above that of normal scalp. Tissue-resident alphabeta T cells belonging to normal skin likewise get sequenced within scalp specimens.

Turning to this clone: The antigen remains unidentified.

As the sequencing template, cDNA was produced by extracting RNA and reverse transcribing it. Generated by immunoSEQ multiplex PCR, the TCRdb table keeps only in-frame clones and is missing some. The table lists under 350,000 clones, roughly 64% of them singletons. The treatment was: oral pan-JAK inhibitor, 5-10 mg twice daily. The sequenced sample was CD4+ T cells sorted from blood, obtained at week 24, from a patient treated with tofacitinib. This TCR derives from a human donor with alopecia areata.

The CDR3: CSGQGARSDTQYF. In DNA, the CDR3 is TGCAGCGGACAGGGGGCAAGGTCAGATACGCAGTATTTT. The chain recombines TRBV29-1 with TRBJ2-3; 10 bases are shared with TRBD1. J lost 4 bases, V lost 7 bases, and 5 bases had no gene match. This CDR3 is built from 13 residues. Germline V CDR1 and CDR2: SQVTM, ANQGSEA.